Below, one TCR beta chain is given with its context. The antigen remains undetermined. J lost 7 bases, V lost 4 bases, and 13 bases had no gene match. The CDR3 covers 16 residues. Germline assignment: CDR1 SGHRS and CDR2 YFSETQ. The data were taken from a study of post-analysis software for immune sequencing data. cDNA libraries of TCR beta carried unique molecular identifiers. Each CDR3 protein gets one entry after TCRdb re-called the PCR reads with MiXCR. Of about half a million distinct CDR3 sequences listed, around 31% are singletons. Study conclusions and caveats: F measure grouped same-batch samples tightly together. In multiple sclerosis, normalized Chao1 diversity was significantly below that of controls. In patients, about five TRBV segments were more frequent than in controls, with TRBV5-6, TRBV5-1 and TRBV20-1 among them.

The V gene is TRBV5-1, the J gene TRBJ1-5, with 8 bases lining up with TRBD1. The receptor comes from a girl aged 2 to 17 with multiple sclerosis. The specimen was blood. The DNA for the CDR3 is TGCGCCAGCAGCCCCGGACAGGGAGGTTTTAACCAGCCCCAGCATTTT. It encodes CASSPGQGGFNQPQHF.